These 15 T cell receptor beta chains share one sample of origin, sequenced in a study of blood T cells in healthy people across ages. Together with a sample-barcoded 5' primer, a J-beta primer mix was included in a second PCR lasting roughly 6 to 12 cycles. One entry per CDR3 protein, called by TCRdb with MiXCR from the 5' RACE reads. Counted here are some 1.8 million distinct CDR3 sequences, about two fifths occurring once; the ten biggest clones make up about 21%. The material sequenced was blood. Receptors originate from a human donor in good health.

The chain links TRBV12-3 or TRBV12-4 to TRBJ2-5; TRBD2 is a possible D gene (7 bases). Deletions cut 10 bases from V and 4 bases from J, with 19 bases between. This CDR3 is 14 amino acids long. The CDR3 DNA reads TGTGCCATCCAGGAGGGGGGGCCTCGAGAGACCCAGTACTTC. This gives the protein CAIQEGGPRETQYF.

CDR3 bases: TGTGCCAGCAGCCAAGAGGAGGGGGGAGACTACAATGAGCAGTTCTTC. As protein: CASSQEEGGDYNEQFF. The V gene is TRBV3-1, the J gene TRBJ2-1; D could derive from TRBD1 or TRBD2 (6 bases each). CDR3 length: 16 residues. CDR1 is LGHDT, CDR2 YNNKEL, per germline (reference sequence). Deletions cut 0 bases from V and 3 bases from J, with 12 bases between.

This chain uses TRBV20-1 with TRBJ1-1, with D uncertain. The length of the CDR3 is 13 residues. Trimming took 6 bases from V and 1 from J, leaving 12 bases between them. In germline, CDR1 is DFQATT, CDR2 SNEGSKA (reference sequence). CDR3: CSALTERNTEAFF. The CDR3 DNA reads TGCAGTGCCCTGACCGAGCGGAACACTGAAGCTTTCTTT.

There are many counts of this clonotype. V is TRBV6-6 and J is TRBJ1-2; 7 nucleotides agree with TRBD1. After removal of 2 bases from V and 4 bases from J, the junction contained 7 bases not matched to a gene. The CDR3 totals 15 residues. Germline-derived CDR1 and CDR2 are MNHNY and SVGAGI (reference sequence). Here the CDR3 DNA reads TGTGCCAGCAGTTACGGGAAGGACAGGTTCTATGGCTACACCTTC. This translates into CASSYGKDRFYGYTF.

The sample holds a few counts of this clonotype. The chain recombines TRBV7-2 with TRBJ2-7, with 8 bases identical to TRBD1. Germline-derived CDR1 and CDR2 are SGHTA and FQGNSA. Losses at the gene ends were 2 bases for V and 1 base for J; bases not matched to a gene: 4. The CDR3 loop spans 15 amino acids. The CDR3 region is CASSLMTGESYEQYF. CDR3 sequence (DNA): TGTGCCAGCAGCTTAATGACAGGGGAGTCCTACGAGCAGTACTTC. The entire variable domain, with the rest obtained from reference TRBV7-2 and TRBJ2-7, is as follows: GAGVSQSPSNKVTEKGKDVELRCDPISGHTALYWYRQSLGQGLEFLIYFQGNSAPDKSGLPSDRFSAERTGGSVSTLTIQRTQQEDSAVYLCASSLMTGESYEQYFGPGTRLTVT.

This clonotype was observed a few times. The chain uses TRBV12-3 or TRBV12-4 and TRBJ2-3, with D perhaps matching TRBD2 (7 bases). The CDR3 runs 14 residues. Trimming cost V 8 bases and J 1 base, with 13 bases left between them. The CDR3 region is CASLIGGGTDTQYF. The DNA for the CDR3 is TGTGCCAGCTTAATAGGGGGGGGCACAGATACGCAGTATTTT.

The V gene is TRBV7-2, the J gene TRBJ2-1; D is uncertain. The CDR3 totals 14 residues. Trimming removed 2 bases from V and 6 bases from J, with 11 bases in between. The germline gives CDR1 SGHTA, CDR2 FQGNSA. CDR3 bases: TGTGCCAGCAGCTTACCGGGCTCGAGCAATGAGCAGTTCTTC. It encodes CASSLPGSSNEQFF.

V gene TRBV7-2 combines with J gene TRBJ2-1, with TRBD2 identical over 7 bases. After removal of 4 bases from V and 0 bases from J, the junction contained 9 bases not matched to a gene. The CDR3 has 17 residues. CDR1 is SGHTA and CDR2 is FQGNSA in the germline V gene. The CDR3 sequence: CASSWYPGGGSYNEQFF. In DNA form, the CDR3 reads TGTGCCAGCAGCTGGTACCCCGGCGGGGGCTCCTACAATGAGCAGTTCTTC.

This chain uses TRBV20-1 with TRBJ2-1, with a weak D call TRBD1 (6 bases). V lost 0 bases to trimming and J lost 10 bases, with 10 bases between them. CDR1 is DFQATT, CDR2 SNEGSKA, per germline (reference sequence). The CDR3 sequence is 12 residues long. The CDR3 nucleotides read TGCAGTGCTAGAGACGTGGGGGCGGAGCAGTTCTTC. Protein sequence: CSARDVGAEQFF.

This chain links TRBV6-1 with TRBJ2-2; tentatively, D is TRBD1 (5 bases). V lost 5 bases to trimming and J lost 0 bases, with 10 bases between them. The CDR3 has 15 residues. In germline, CDR1 is MNHNS, CDR2 SASEGT. CDR3 sequence: CASSLGVANTGELFF. The CDR3 DNA sequence: TGTGCCAGCAGTTTAGGGGTAGCGAACACCGGGGAGCTGTTTTTT.

The genes are TRBV7-6 and TRBJ2-3; D may be TRBD1 (5 bases). Germline V gene data show CDR1 as SGHVS and CDR2 as FNYEAQ. The length of the CDR3 is 16 residues. The V gene lost 5 bases and the J gene lost 0 bases, with 15 bases spanning the gap. CDR3 coding DNA: TGTGCCAGCAGCCCCCGGACACTCAGTAGCACAGATACGCAGTATTTT. Protein product: CASSPRTLSSTDTQYF.

There are a few counts of this clonotype. The chain couples TRBV4-1 to TRBJ2-1; 8 bases match TRBD2. The trim removed 4 bases at V and 6 bases at J, leaving 11 bases unmatched. Germline V lookup: CDR1 MGHRA, CDR2 YSYEKL. The length of the CDR3 is 16 residues. In nucleotides, the CDR3 is TGCGCCAGCAGCCGACCGGGACTAGAGACGAGCAATGAGCAGTTCTTC. As protein: CASSRPGLETSNEQFF.

The chain combines TRBV20-1 with TRBJ2-7, with D unresolved. Germline CDR1 DFQATT, CDR2 SNEGSKA (reference sequence). V lost 0 bases to trimming and J lost 2 bases, with 14 bases between them. This CDR3 contains 15 residues. The CDR3 is CSARDSVRAAYEQYF. Here the CDR3 DNA reads TGCAGTGCTAGAGATTCGGTTCGGGCCGCCTACGAGCAGTACTTC.

The genes are TRBV6-2 or TRBV6-3 and TRBJ2-7, with a possible D match to TRBD1 (6 bases). Germline lookup yields CDR1 MNHEY and CDR2 SVGEGT. The length of the CDR3 is 14 residues. Trimming left V 6 bases short and J 5 bases short, with 17 bases between. Here the CDR3 DNA reads TGTGCCAGCAGCAGATACAGGGAGTGGAACGAGCAGTACTTC. Translating it yields CASSRYREWNEQYF.

This chain joins TRBV7-9 and TRBJ2-1; D perhaps matches TRBD1 (5 bases). Germline CDR1 and CDR2: SEHNR and FQNEAQ (reference sequence). The V and J ends lost 11 bases and 4 bases respectively, with 21 bases between them. CDR3 length equals 15 residues. CDR3 DNA sequence: TGTGCCTGCACCGGAACGGACACTCATTACAATGAGCAGTTCTTC. This encodes CACTGTDTHYNEQFF.